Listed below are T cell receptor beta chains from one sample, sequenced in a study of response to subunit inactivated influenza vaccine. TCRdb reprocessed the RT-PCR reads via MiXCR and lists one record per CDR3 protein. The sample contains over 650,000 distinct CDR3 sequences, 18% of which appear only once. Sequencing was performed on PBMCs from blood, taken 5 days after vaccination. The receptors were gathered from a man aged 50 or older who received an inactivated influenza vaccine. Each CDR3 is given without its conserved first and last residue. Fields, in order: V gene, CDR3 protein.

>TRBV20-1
SAPRPGSYNEQF
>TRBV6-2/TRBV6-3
ASRGSTSPNYGYT
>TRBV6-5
ASSYSGAGGYT
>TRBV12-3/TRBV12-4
ASSLNRGAYEQY
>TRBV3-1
ASSQELGSSYEQY
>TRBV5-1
ASSLGGTGGSGANVLT
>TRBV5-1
ASSLDGGGWNEQF
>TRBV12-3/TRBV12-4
ASTLSYGANVLT
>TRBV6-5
ASSSLGEAF
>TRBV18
ASSPYGTSQETQY
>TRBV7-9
ASSLPPGGLSYEQY
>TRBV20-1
SATRGGQADTQY
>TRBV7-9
ASSATSGSPDTQY
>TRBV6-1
ASRNLTGVSYNEQF
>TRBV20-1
SAREGEWAAEGSF
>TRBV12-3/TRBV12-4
ASSSSGRISYNEQF
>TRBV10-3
AISDTLAGGPGDTQY
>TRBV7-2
ASSQDGHFRY
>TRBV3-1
ASSKGHLNTEAF
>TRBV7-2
ASSLASARTDTQY
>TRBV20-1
SARGTGPNTEAF
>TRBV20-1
SARDAGLAVAEV
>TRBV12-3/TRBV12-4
ASRTSGSVGELF
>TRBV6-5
ASSYSAGAQY
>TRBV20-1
SAKDRAINQPQH
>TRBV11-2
ASSQPINRVTGYNEQF
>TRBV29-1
SVARWDLGNEQF
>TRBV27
ASSFLGLASYNEQF
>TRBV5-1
ASSPDRTNSPLH
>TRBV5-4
ASKGDTKDTQY
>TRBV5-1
ASSLGTGLFF
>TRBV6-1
ASRKTSGTTGELF
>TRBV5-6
ASSPVGASGEETQY
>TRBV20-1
SAGGRTDTQY
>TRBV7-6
ASSLVGARTDTQY
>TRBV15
ATSGRTGASAYNEQF
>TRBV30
ASPASGSVTDTQY
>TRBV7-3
ASSWPDSGKQF
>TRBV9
ASSHPQLAASSYNEQF
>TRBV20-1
SARPGTVTYEQY
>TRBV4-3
ASRFRVGENIQY
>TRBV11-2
ASSLERTDRYT
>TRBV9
ASSAGHKEYQETQY
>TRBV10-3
AISGDSFEAF
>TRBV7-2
ASSPRQGGQETQY
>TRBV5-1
ASSLESGANVLT
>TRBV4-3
ASSQRVSYEQY
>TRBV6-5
ASRSGTRPF
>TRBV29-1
SVEPQGVGLSGYT
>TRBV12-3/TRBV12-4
ASSLPGGPPGTGELF
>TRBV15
ATSRGETQY
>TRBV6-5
ASSYSRTSGGYTQY
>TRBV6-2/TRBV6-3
ASSQTGTGATEAF
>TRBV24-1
ATTFTEGYEQY
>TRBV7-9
ASRPGLAYNEQF
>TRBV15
ATSREGANNEQF
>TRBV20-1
SARDLRSGRARETQY
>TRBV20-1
SACRGHDTGELF
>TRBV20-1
SARDVSGGSLQETQY